This section outlines one TCR beta chain sequence together with its context. What it binds is unknown. In the authors' workflow: Junction-only immunoSEQ data arrived without quality scores, meaning filtering differed. Profiled with immunoSEQ multiplex PCR; TCRdb holds only in-frame clones, not every one. V, J and clone size derive from that table, while D and trimming were established from the DNA sequence. The table lists under 650,000 clones, less than 96% of them singletons. The CDR3 loop spans 14 amino acids. Deletions cut 3 bases from V and 0 bases from J, with 9 bases between. CDR1 and CDR2 from the germline V gene are SGHNT and YENEEA. The data were taken from a study of shared clonotypes between healthy human individuals. Background on the study: With ages of 18 to 49, the donors were a couple of women and a few men.

Study findings and constraints: Sampling included only blood; tissue repertoires likely differ.

Sample: naive CD4+ T cells sorted from blood. The subset denotes: CD45RA+ positively selected. The chain is built from TRBV11-3 and TRBJ2-7; no clear D. The TCR originated in a woman in her twenties or thirties in good health. CDR3 loop: CASSFAVSSYEQYF. The CDR3 bases are TGTGCCAGCAGCTTTGCGGTAAGCTCCTACGAGCAGTACTTC.